This TCR beta chain was documented in a study of tumour-infiltrating T cells in Burkitt lymphoma. Overall study context: Survival, overall and progression-free, tracked with productive clonality.

This clone was counted only a few times. The junction and the germline gene differ at one end; a read error may be behind it. Profiling relied on immunoSEQ multiplex PCR, and the TCRdb table lists in-frame clones only, not all of them. The table lists 15,000 to 20,000 clones, 80% of them singletons, with 2.1% in the top ten. This CDR3 has 15 amino acids. Germline assignment: CDR1 SSHAT and CDR2 FNYEAQ (reference sequence). The sequencing input was tumor tissue. The chain has TRBV7-7 and TRBJ2-1, with no clear D. This sequence was found in a human donor with diffuse large B-cell lymphoma. The CDR3 sequence is CASSQLLSSYNEQFF. CDR3 DNA: TGTGCTAGCAGCCAACTACTGAGCTCCTACAATGAGCAGTTCTTC.